The 7 T cell receptor beta chains below were found in one sample sequenced in a study of blood T cell repertoires in COVID-19. The protocol was immunoSEQ multiplex PCR, while the TCRdb copy is restricted to in-frame clones and leaves out a portion. The sample lists roughly 97,000 clones; about 91% were seen once. The sequencing input was peripheral blood. The source of these receptors is a human donor in a cohort sampled during active COVID-19.

The CDR3 loop reads CATSDRGSTQYF. The CDR3 region has the DNA TGTGCCACCAGTGATAGAGGGAGTACGCAGTATTTT. The V call is TRBV24-1, the J call TRBJ2-3, with a weak D call TRBD2 (5 bases). The V gene's germline CDR1 is KGHDR and CDR2 SFDVKD. Between the trimmed V and J ends, which lost 3 bases and 8 bases, there was a span of 8 bases. This CDR3 is built from 12 residues.

This rearrangement joins TRBV15 to TRBJ2-1; D not certain. The germline V gene has CDR1 LNHNV and CDR2 YYDKDF (reference sequence). Trimming cost V 3 bases and J 6 bases, with 15 bases left between them. The CDR3 runs 15 residues. CDR3 DNA sequence: TGTGCCACCAGCAGCCCCCCCCCTAATTTCAATGAGCAGTTCTTC. As protein: CATSSPPPNFNEQFF.

The chain joins TRBV5-4 to TRBJ2-7; TRBD2 matches 7 bases. The V segment lost 0 bases and the J segment 5 bases; nucleotides outside the gene matches: 14. Germline values: CDR1 SGHNT, CDR2 YYREEE (reference sequence). The CDR3 sequence is 17 residues long. CDR3 sequence (DNA): TGTGCCAGCAGCTTGGGAGCTACCAGGGCGGGAGACAACGAGCAGTACTTC. Amino acids: CASSLGATRAGDNEQYF.

The chain links TRBV30 to TRBJ2-7; D is possibly TRBD1 (5 bases). This CDR3 has 14 amino acids. With 2 bases removed from V and 3 bases from J, the gap between germline ends came to 14 bases. The V gene's germline CDR1 is GTSNPN and CDR2 SVGIG (reference sequence). This chain's CDR3 is CAWSSGQGFYEQYF. CDR3 in DNA: TGTGCCTGGAGTAGTGGGCAGGGATTCTACGAGCAGTACTTC.

This rearrangement joins TRBV5-1 to TRBJ2-7; 10 bases match TRBD2. The CDR3 is made up of 18 amino acids. V lost 3 bases and J lost 0; bases outside the gene matches: 12. The V gene's germline CDR1 is SGHRS and CDR2 YFSETQ. The CDR3 DNA sequence: TGCGCCAGCAGCTCGTGGGGTATAGCGGGGGGAAGCTCCTACGAGCAGTACTTC. As protein: CASSSWGIAGGSSYEQYF.

The rearrangement links TRBV7-2 to TRBJ2-2, with 13 positions matching TRBD2. With V trimmed by 4 bases and J by 8 bases, 4 bases remained unmatched. The CDR3 is 15 residues long. Germline CDR1 and CDR2: SGHTA and FQGNSA. The DNA of the CDR3 is TGTGCCAGCAGCTGGGGACTAGCGGGGAGGGGGGAGCTGTTTTTT. Translation gives CASSWGLAGRGELFF.

J is TRBJ2-1 and V is TRBV6-4; 11 nucleotides align to TRBD2. Germline lookup yields CDR1 MRHNA and CDR2 SNTAGT. V lost 2 bases to trimming and J lost 3 bases; unmatched junction nucleotides: 0. The CDR3 totals 15 residues. The CDR3 nucleotides are TGTGCCAGCAGTGACGGGACTAGCGGCTACAATGAGCAGTTCTTC. Its protein is CASSDGTSGYNEQFF.